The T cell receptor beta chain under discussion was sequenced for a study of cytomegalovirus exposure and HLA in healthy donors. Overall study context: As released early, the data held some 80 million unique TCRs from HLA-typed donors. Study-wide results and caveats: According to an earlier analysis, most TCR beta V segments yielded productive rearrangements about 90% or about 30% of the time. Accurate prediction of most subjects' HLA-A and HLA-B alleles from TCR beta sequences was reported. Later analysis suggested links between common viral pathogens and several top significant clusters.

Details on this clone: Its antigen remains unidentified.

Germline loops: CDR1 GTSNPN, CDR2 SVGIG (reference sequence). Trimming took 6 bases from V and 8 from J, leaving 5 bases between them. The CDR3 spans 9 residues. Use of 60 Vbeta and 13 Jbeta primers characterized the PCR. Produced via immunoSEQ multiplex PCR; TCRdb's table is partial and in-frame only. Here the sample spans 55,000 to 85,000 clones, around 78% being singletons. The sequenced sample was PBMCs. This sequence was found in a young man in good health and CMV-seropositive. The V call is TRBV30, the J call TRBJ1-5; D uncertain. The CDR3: CACCEPQHF. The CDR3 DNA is TGTGCCTGTTGCGAGCCCCAGCATTTT.